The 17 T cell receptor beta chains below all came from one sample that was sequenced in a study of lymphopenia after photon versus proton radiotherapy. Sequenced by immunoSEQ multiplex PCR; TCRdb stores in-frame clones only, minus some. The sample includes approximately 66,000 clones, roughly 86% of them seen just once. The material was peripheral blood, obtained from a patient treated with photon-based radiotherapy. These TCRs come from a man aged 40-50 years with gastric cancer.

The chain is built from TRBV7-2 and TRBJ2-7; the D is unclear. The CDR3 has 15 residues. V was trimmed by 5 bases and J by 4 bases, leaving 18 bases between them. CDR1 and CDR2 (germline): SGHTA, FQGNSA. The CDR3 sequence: CASSPVGRSIYEQYF. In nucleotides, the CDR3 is TGTGCCAGCAGCCCCGTTGGGCGGTCGATTTACGAGCAGTACTTC.

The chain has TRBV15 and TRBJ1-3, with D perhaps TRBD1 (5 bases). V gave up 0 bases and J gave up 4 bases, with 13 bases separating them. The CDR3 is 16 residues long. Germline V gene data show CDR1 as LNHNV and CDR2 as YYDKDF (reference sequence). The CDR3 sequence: CATSRDRQKVGNTIYF. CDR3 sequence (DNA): TGTGCCACCAGCAGAGATAGACAGAAAGTGGGAAACACCATATATTTT.

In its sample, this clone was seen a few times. The DNA of the CDR3 is TGCGCCAGCAGCCGAACCCGGGACAGATATTCACCCCTCCACTTT. This codes for CASSRTRDRYSPLHF. The chain couples TRBV5-1 to TRBJ1-6, with 7 bases lining up with TRBD1. V trimming: 4 bases; J trimming: 8 bases; junction bases outside the gene matches: 9. CDR3 length equals 15 residues. Germline V gene data show CDR1 as SGHRS and CDR2 as YFSETQ.

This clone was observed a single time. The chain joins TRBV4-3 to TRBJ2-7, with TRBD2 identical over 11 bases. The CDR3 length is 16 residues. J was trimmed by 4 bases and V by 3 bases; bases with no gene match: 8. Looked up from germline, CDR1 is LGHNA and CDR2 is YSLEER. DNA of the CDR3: TGCGCCAGCAGCCAGGGCAGGGCTAGCGGGGGGTACGAGCAGTACTTC. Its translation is CASSQGRASGGYEQYF.

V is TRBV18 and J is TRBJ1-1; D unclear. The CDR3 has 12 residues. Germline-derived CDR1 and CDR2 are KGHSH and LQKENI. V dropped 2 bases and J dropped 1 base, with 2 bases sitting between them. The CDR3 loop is CASSPGNTEAFF. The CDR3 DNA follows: TGTGCCAGCTCACCAGGGAACACTGAAGCTTTCTTT.

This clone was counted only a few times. The CDR3 sequence: CASSIGDPGTEAFF. CDR3 DNA: TGTGCCAGTAGTATAGGGGATCCCGGGACTGAAGCTTTCTTT. This chain joins TRBV19 and TRBJ1-1, with unresolved D. From germline, CDR1 is LNHDA and CDR2 SQIVND (reference sequence). This CDR3 spans 14 amino acids. V was pared by 1 base and J by 5 bases, with 11 bases between.

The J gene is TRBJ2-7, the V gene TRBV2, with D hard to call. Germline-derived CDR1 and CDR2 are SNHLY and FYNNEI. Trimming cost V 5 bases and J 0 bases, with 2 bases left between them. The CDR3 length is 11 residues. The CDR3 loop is CASSFSYEQYF. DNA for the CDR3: TGTGCCAGCAGTTTCTCCTACGAGCAGTACTTC.

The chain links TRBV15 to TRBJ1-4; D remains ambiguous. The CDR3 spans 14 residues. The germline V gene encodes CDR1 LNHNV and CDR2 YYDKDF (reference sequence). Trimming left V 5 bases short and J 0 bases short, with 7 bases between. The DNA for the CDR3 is TGTGCCACCAGCCCCGGCTCAACTAATGAAAAACTGTTTTTT. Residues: CATSPGSTNEKLFF.

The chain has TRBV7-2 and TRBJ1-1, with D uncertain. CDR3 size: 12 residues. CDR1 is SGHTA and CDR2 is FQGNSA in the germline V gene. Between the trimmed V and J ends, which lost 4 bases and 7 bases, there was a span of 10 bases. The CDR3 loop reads CASSSGFFEAFF. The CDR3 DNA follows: TGTGCCAGCAGCTCCGGGTTTTTTGAAGCTTTCTTT.

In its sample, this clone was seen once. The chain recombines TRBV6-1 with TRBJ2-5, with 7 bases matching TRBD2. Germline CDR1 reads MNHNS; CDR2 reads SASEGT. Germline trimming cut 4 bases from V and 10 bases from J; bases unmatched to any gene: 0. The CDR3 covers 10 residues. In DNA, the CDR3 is TGTGCCAGCAGTGGGGAGGGCCAGTACTTC. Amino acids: CASSGEGQYF.

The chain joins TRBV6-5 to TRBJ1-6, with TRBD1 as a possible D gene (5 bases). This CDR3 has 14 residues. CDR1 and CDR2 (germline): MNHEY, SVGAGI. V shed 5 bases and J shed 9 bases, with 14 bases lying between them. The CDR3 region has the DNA TGTGCCAGCAGTCCCCAGGGAATTGGTTCACCCCTCCACTTT. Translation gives CASSPQGIGSPLHF.

Here the CDR3 DNA reads TGTGCCAGCAGCACCGGGGACAGGGGGAATTCACCCCTCCACTTT. Its protein is CASSTGDRGNSPLHF. The chain links TRBV5-6 to TRBJ1-6, with TRBD1 matching over 11 bases. With 4 bases clipped from V and 7 bases from J, the junction kept 4 bases outside the gene matches. Germline CDR1 is SGHDT and CDR2 is YYEEEE. CDR3 length: 15 residues. The entire variable domain, with the rest obtained from reference TRBV5-6 and TRBJ1-6, is as follows: DAGVTQSPTHLIKTRGQQVTLRCSPKSGHDTVSWYQQALGQGPQFIFQYYEEEERQRGNFPDRFSGHQFPNYSSELNVNALLLGDSALYLCASSTGDRGNSPLHFGNGTRLTVT.

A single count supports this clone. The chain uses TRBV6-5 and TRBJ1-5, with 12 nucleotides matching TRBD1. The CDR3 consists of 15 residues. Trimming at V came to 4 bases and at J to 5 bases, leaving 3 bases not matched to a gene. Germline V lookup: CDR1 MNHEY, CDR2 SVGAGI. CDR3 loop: CASSSGTGGDQPQHF. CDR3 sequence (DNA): TGTGCCAGCAGTTCCGGGACAGGGGGCGATCAGCCCCAGCATTTT.

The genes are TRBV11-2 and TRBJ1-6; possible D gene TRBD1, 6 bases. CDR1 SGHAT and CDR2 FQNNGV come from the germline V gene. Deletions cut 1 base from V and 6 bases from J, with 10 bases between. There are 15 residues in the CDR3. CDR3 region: CASSLVGQPNSPLHF. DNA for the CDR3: TGTGCCAGCAGCTTAGTCGGACAGCCTAATTCACCCCTCCACTTT. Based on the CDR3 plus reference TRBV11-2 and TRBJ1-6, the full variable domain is EAGVAQSPRYKIIEKRQSVAFWCNPISGHATLYWYQQILGQGPKLLIQFQNNGVVDDSQLPKDRFSAERLKGVDSTLKIQPAKLEDSAVYLCASSLVGQPNSPLHFGNGTRLTVT.

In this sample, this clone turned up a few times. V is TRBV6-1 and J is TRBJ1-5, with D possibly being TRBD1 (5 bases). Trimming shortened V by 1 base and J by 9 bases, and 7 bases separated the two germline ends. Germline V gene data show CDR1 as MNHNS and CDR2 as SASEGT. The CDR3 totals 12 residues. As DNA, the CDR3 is TGTGCCAGCAGTGAAGGGGGCGGGCCCCAGCATTTT. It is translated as CASSEGGGPQHF.

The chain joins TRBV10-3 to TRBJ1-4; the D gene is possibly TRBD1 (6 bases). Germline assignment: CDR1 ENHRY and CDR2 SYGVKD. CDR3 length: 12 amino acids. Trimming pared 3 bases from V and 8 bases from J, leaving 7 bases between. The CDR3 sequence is CAISDQGEKLFF. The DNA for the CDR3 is TGTGCCATCAGTGACCAGGGGGAAAAACTGTTTTTT.

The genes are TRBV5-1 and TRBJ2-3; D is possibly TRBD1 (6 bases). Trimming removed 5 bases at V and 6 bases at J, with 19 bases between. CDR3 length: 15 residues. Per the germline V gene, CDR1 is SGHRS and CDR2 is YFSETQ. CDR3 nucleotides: TGCGCCAGCAGACCCACGGGACAATCGAGCGATACGCAGTATTTT. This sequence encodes CASRPTGQSSDTQYF.